These 8 T cell receptor beta chains share one sample of origin, sequenced in a study of T-cell memory formation after mild COVID-19. TCRdb reprocessed the 5' RACE reads with MiXCR, giving one entry per CDR3 protein. The sample consists of more than 120,000 distinct CDR3 sequences, 15% to 20% of them appearing once. The sample was PBMCs or a T cell subset sorted from them (not recorded which). These receptors all stem from an adult woman who had mild COVID-19 (a few samples of this study predate the infection). Cell type and time point are not known.

This chain uses TRBV3-1 with TRBJ2-7; possible D gene TRBD2, 5 bases. Trimming took 6 bases from V and 12 from J, leaving 18 bases between them. CDR3 size: 12 residues. CDR1 and CDR2 (germline): LGHDT, YNNKEL (reference sequence). The CDR3 here is CASRSASRKLYF. The CDR3 coding sequence is TGTGCCAGCAGGTCGGCTAGCCGGAAATTGTACTTC.

The J gene is TRBJ1-1, the V gene TRBV7-9, with D tentatively TRBD1 (5 bases). Germline V lookup: CDR1 SEHNR, CDR2 FQNEAQ (reference sequence). CDR3 size: 15 residues. V was trimmed by 5 bases and J by 4 bases, leaving 17 bases between them. The CDR3 sequence: CASSPIGGESTEAFF. As DNA, the CDR3 is TGTGCCAGCAGCCCCATTGGGGGGGAGAGCACTGAAGCTTTCTTT.

This clonotype was seen more than once but under ten times. This rearrangement joins TRBV13 to TRBJ2-5; 12 positions agree with TRBD2. CDR1 and CDR2 from the germline V gene are PRHDT and FYEKMQ (reference sequence). Losses at the gene ends were 4 bases for V and 5 bases for J; bases not matched to a gene: 11. This CDR3 is built from 17 residues. The CDR3 spells CASSSGPRLAGVETQYF. DNA of the CDR3: TGTGCCAGCAGCTCCGGCCCGAGACTAGCGGGAGTCGAGACCCAGTACTTC.

The V and J genes are TRBV10-3 and TRBJ2-1; D gene unclear. Germline loops: CDR1 ENHRY, CDR2 SYGVKD. Deletions cut 8 bases from V and 2 bases from J, with 10 bases between. The CDR3 is made up of 13 amino acids. The CDR3 spells CAISVDPYNEQFF. In nucleotides, the CDR3 is TGTGCCATCTCCGTTGACCCCTACAATGAGCAGTTCTTC.

Many counts were recorded for this clonotype. The CDR3 spells CASSQALAGGSQFF. CDR3 coding DNA: TGTGCCAGCAGCCAAGCACTAGCGGGAGGTTCCCAGTTCTTC. The chain couples TRBV3-1 to TRBJ2-1; 12 positions agree with TRBD2. CDR3 size: 14 residues. Trimming took 1 base from V and 13 from J; bases not matched to a gene: 5. Germline CDR1 reads LGHDT; CDR2 reads YNNKEL (reference sequence).

This clonotype was seen a few times. This chain joins TRBV6-5 and TRBJ2-1; D might be TRBD2 (6 bases). From germline, CDR1 is MNHEY and CDR2 SVGAGI. This CDR3 spans 14 amino acids. V was pared by 4 bases and J by 5 bases, with 12 bases between. The CDR3 bases are TGTGCCAGCAGTTTGAGACTAGGCCACAATGAGCAGTTCTTC. Translation gives CASSLRLGHNEQFF.

V usage is TRBV12-3 or TRBV12-4 and J usage is TRBJ1-2, with 7 bases matching TRBD1. The ends lost 5 bases at V and 7 bases at J; junction bases unmatched: 4. The CDR3 consists of 12 residues. The CDR3 sequence: CASSRRDSGYTF. As DNA, the CDR3 is TGTGCCAGCAGTCGCCGGGACAGTGGCTACACCTTC.

The sample holds a few counts of this clonotype. The chain combines TRBV11-2 with TRBJ2-5; a weak D match, TRBD2 (6 bases). From germline, CDR1 is SGHAT and CDR2 FQNNGV. The CDR3 has 14 residues. The V gene lost 2 bases and the J gene lost 2 bases, with 9 bases spanning the gap. The CDR3 bases are TGTGCCAGCAGCTTATCCGGGAGACAAGAGACCCAGTACTTC. Translated, it gives CASSLSGRQETQYF.